This T cell receptor beta chain was sequenced during a study of blood T cell repertoires in COVID-19. Background on the study: Acute-phase and convalescent COVID-19 samples originated in the United States, Italy and Spain. PBMCs, B-cell-depleted T cells, or T cells were the source of the cDNA or gDNA that made up the material.

CDR3 length: 15 amino acids. CDR1 and CDR2 from the germline V gene are MNHEY and SVGAGI. Trimming took 2 bases from V and 0 from J, leaving 11 bases between them. TCRdb's table, derived via immunoSEQ multiplex PCR, lists solely in-frame clones and lacks some. The table records about 190,000 clones, approximately 81% of them present only once. This receptor was identified in a human donor in a cohort sampled during active COVID-19. Sequenced: peripheral blood. This rearrangement joins TRBV6-5 to TRBJ2-7, with unresolved D. The CDR3 DNA reads TGTGCCAGCAGTTACGCCGTGGCAGGCTCCTACGAGCAGTACTTC. Translation gives CASSYAVAGSYEQYF.